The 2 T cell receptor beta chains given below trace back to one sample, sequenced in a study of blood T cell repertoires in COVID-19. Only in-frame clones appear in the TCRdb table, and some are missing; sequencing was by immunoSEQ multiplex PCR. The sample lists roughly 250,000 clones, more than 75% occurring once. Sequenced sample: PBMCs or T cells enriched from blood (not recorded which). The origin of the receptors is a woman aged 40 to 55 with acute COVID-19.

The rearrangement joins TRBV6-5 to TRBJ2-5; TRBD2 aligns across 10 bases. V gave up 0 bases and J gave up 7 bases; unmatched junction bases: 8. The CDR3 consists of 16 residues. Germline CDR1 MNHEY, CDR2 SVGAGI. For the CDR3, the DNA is TGTGCCAGCAGTTACTCTCGGACTAGCGGCGTTGGGACCCAGTACTTC. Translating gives CASSYSRTSGVGTQYF.

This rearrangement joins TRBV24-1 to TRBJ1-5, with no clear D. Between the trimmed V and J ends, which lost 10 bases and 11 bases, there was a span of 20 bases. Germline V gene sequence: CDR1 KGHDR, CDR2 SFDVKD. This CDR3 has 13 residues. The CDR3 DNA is TGTGCCACTTCCGCGGAGGGTTTGTCAGCCCAGCATTTT. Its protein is CATSAEGLSAQHF.